This T cell receptor (beta chain) is from a study of T cell responses to AZD1222 COVID-19 vaccine. Clones were read by immunoSEQ multiplex PCR, and TCRdb kept only the in-frame ones, dropping some. This table has 110,000 to 150,000 clones, roughly 88% appearing once. Trimming at V came to 6 bases and at J to 1 base, leaving 1 base not matched to a gene. This CDR3 is built from 14 residues. CDR1 is SNHLY and CDR2 is FYNNEI in the germline V gene. This clonotype was sampled from an adult who received the AZD1222 COVID-19 vaccine. The V gene is TRBV2, the J gene TRBJ2-3; 10 nucleotides align to TRBD1. Specimen: peripheral blood, collected 28 days after the second AZD1222 dose. CDR3 nucleotide sequence: TGTGCCAGCAGCGGGACAGGGGGCACAGATACGCAGTATTTT. Translation: CASSGTGGTDTQYF.